This T cell receptor beta chain is drawn from a study of cytomegalovirus exposure and HLA in healthy donors. CDR3 length: 16 residues. The J segment lost 5 bases and the V segment lost 2 bases, leaving 11 bases of the junction unmatched. CDR1 is GTSNPN and CDR2 is SVGIG in the germline V gene (reference sequence). In the case of this clone: Antigen unknown.

The study ran its PCR with 60 Vbeta and 13 Jbeta primers. Profiled with immunoSEQ multiplex PCR; TCRdb holds only in-frame clones, not every one. The sample consists of tens of thousands of clones, about four fifths of them appearing once. Study-wide points: An analysis was carried out at a later point. It showed that HLA-associated TCR beta chains were more clonally expanded than equally common non-associated chains.

The specimen was PBMCs. The J gene is TRBJ1-2, the V gene TRBV30; 10 nucleotides line up with TRBD1. The sequence was collected from a woman aged 40 to 49 in good health and CMV-seropositive. Here the CDR3 reads CAWSLHPTGGGYGYTF. CDR3 DNA sequence: TGTGCCTGGAGTCTTCACCCGACAGGGGGCGGTTATGGCTACACCTTC.